These 31 T cell receptor beta chains were sequenced from one sample in a study of T cell repertoires in cytomegalovirus infection. TCRdb redid the calling of the reads with MiXCR, one entry per CDR3 protein. The sample comprises approximately 990,000 distinct CDR3 sequences, around 32% of which are singletons, and 10% to 15% rests with the top ten. The antigens these receptors bind are not known. The sample consisted of cultured CD8+ T cells from PBMCs, taken from culture after CMV antigen stimulation. These receptors were collected from a human donor in good health (CMV status not recorded). Some clones in this sample may be carry-over from other donors' samples.

This clonotype was counted at least ten times. V and J are TRBV6-1 and TRBJ2-1, with D perhaps TRBD2 (6 bases). V lost 1 base, J lost 15 bases, and 28 bases lay in between. The germline gives CDR1 MNHNS, CDR2 SASEGT. This CDR3 contains 17 residues. The CDR3 is CASSEEEALATSSAPFF. As DNA, the CDR3 is TGTGCCAGCAGTGAAGAAGAGGCGCTAGCGACATCGTCGGCTCCGTTCTTC.

A remark on this clonotype: Mismatch with germline at one junction end may stem from a read error. The chain couples TRBV7-2 to TRBJ2-3; 11 bases match TRBD1. The germline gives CDR1 SGHTA, CDR2 FQGNSA. The CDR3 extends over 19 amino acids. CDR3 DNA sequence: TGTGTCAGCAGCAATCTCGCCTTAGGGACAGGGGGTGCTTCAGATACGCAGTATTTT. Translated, it gives CVSSNLALGTGGASDTQYF. Supplemented by reference TRBV7-2 and TRBJ2-3, the full variable domain reads GAGVSQSPSNKVTEKGKDVELRCDPISGHTALYWYRQSLGQGLEFLIYFQGNSAPDKSGLPSDRFSAERTGGSVSTLTIQRTQQEDSAVYLCVSSNLALGTGGASDTQYFGPGTRLTVL.

V gene TRBV18 combines with J gene TRBJ2-1; the match to TRBD2 covers 7 bases. V lost 3 bases to trimming and J lost 3 bases; unmatched junction nucleotides: 5. Germline values: CDR1 KGHSH, CDR2 LQKENI. There are 15 residues in the CDR3. CDR3 sequence: CASSPGGSRYNEQFF. CDR3 bases: TGTGCCAGCTCACCGGGGGGGTCTCGCTACAATGAGCAGTTCTTC. Full variable domain (remainder filled in from reference TRBV18 and TRBJ2-1): NAGVMQNPRHLVRRRGQEARLRCSPMKGHSHVYWYRQLPEEGLKFMVYLQKENIIDESGMPKERFSAEFPKEGPSILRIQQVVRGDSAAYFCASSPGGSRYNEQFFGPGTRLTVL.

This clonotype was seen ten or more times. This chain links TRBV7-2 with TRBJ2-3; 11 bases line up with TRBD1. Trimming removed 4 bases from V and 5 bases from J; junction bases left unmatched: 5. This CDR3 region has 15 residues. Germline CDR1 is SGHTA and CDR2 is FQGNSA. CDR3 in amino acids: CASSSGQGEVDTQYF. The CDR3 nucleotides read TGTGCCAGCAGCTCGGGACAGGGGGAGGTAGATACGCAGTATTTT.

The chain is built from TRBV29-1 and TRBJ1-5, with D possibly TRBD1 on 5 matching bases. Germline lookup yields CDR1 SQVTM and CDR2 ANQGSEA. V lost 3 bases to trimming and J lost 3 bases, with 9 bases between them. This CDR3 region has 13 residues. Here the CDR3 reads CSVDPGHNQPQHF. CDR3 nucleotides: TGCAGCGTTGATCCAGGGCACAATCAGCCCCAGCATTTT. Full variable domain (remainder filled in from reference TRBV29-1 and TRBJ1-5): SAVISQKPSRDICQRGTSLTIQCQVDSQVTMMFWYRQQPGQSLTLIATANQGSEATYESGFVIDKFPISRPNLTFSTLTVSNMSPEDSSIYLCSVDPGHNQPQHFGDGTRLSIL.

J is TRBJ1-1 and V is TRBV6-2 or TRBV6-3; D is unresolved. V was trimmed by 4 bases and J by 11 bases, leaving 14 bases between them. The CDR3 runs to 12 residues. Germline CDR1 MNHEY, CDR2 SVGEGT. The CDR3 DNA reads as TGTGCCAGCAGTTCTACGGCCAAGGACGCTTTCTTT. Its translation: CASSSTAKDAFF.

The V and J genes are TRBV7-9 and TRBJ2-1; TRBD2 matches at 9 bases. This CDR3 has 16 amino acids. CDR1 and CDR2 (germline): SEHNR, FQNEAQ (reference sequence). J was trimmed by 7 bases and V by 5 bases; bases with no gene match: 12. In DNA form, the CDR3 reads TGTGCCAGCAGCCCCCGCGAGCGGGGGGCCAGGAATGAGCAGTTCTTC. It is translated as CASSPRERGARNEQFF.

Details on this clonotype: The conserved phenylalanine or tryptophan normally closing the CDR3 is absent here, so this likely arose from a read error. V usage is TRBV12-3 or TRBV12-4 and J usage is TRBJ1-2; 9 bases fit TRBD1. After removal of 6 bases from V and 1 base from J, the junction contained 15 bases not matched to a gene. The CDR3 extends over 18 amino acids. The CDR3 DNA is TGTGCCAGCAGCTTCGGGGACAGGGTGCCTCGCTTTAACTATGGCTACACCTCC. Amino acids: CASSFGDRVPRFNYGYTS.

V is TRBV2 and J is TRBJ2-7; 9 nucleotides line up with TRBD1. The V and J ends lost 0 bases and 5 bases, in that order; junction bases with no gene match: 5. Per germline, CDR1 SNHLY and CDR2 FYNNEI. This CDR3 is 15 amino acids long. CDR3 in amino acids: CASSEARDRVDEQYV. CDR3 DNA: TGTGCCAGCAGTGAAGCCCGGGACAGGGTGGACGAGCAGTACGTC.

This chain uses TRBV7-9 with TRBJ2-2, with a possible D match to TRBD1 (6 bases). Germline V gene data show CDR1 as SEHNR and CDR2 as FQNEAQ (reference sequence). The CDR3 has 14 amino acids. Trimming left V 6 bases short and J 7 bases short, with 15 bases between. CDR3 protein: CASSSTGRSGELFF. In DNA, the CDR3 is TGTGCCAGCAGTTCCACAGGGCGGAGCGGGGAGCTGTTTTTT.

This clonotype was seen many times. The chain is built from TRBV7-6 and TRBJ1-3, with D tentatively TRBD1 (5 bases). Trimming took 1 base from V and 4 from J, leaving 8 bases between them. Germline V CDR1 and CDR2: SGHVS, FNYEAQ. The CDR3 is made up of 14 amino acids. The CDR3 region has the DNA TGTGCCAGCAGCTTAGGGCCAGGGGGAAACACCATATATTTT. Its protein product is CASSLGPGGNTIYF.

The chain recombines TRBV6-5 with TRBJ1-2, with D uncertain. V shed 5 bases and J shed 0 bases, with 7 bases lying between them. The CDR3 has 13 residues. Per germline, CDR1 MNHEY and CDR2 SVGAGI. The CDR3: CASSAEANYGYTF. DNA for the CDR3: TGTGCCAGCAGTGCCGAAGCTAACTATGGCTACACCTTC.

The CDR3 loop reads CASPGGEIYNEQFF. The CDR3 bases are TGTGCCAGCCCCGGCGGGGAAATTTACAATGAGCAGTTCTTC. This rearrangement joins TRBV2 to TRBJ2-1; TRBD2 is a possible D gene (6 bases). The V and J ends lost 8 bases and 4 bases respectively, with 15 bases between them. The CDR3 has 14 amino acids. The germline V gene has CDR1 SNHLY and CDR2 FYNNEI.

In its sample, this clonotype was seen a few times. This chain connects TRBV19 to TRBJ1-5; no clear D. This CDR3 comprises 15 residues. Germline V gene lookup returns CDR1 LNHDA and CDR2 SQIVND (reference sequence). V lost 6 bases, J lost 0 bases, and 12 bases lay in between. CDR3 nucleotide sequence: TGTGCCAGTAGACAAACAGAATATAGCAATCAGCCCCAGCATTTT. Translated, it gives CASRQTEYSNQPQHF.

V is TRBV5-6 and J is TRBJ1-4; D not resolved. Germline lookup yields CDR1 SGHDT and CDR2 YYEEEE. V was clipped by 0 bases and J by 5 bases, with 11 bases between them. The CDR3 is 15 amino acids. CDR3 sequence (DNA): TGTGCCAGCAGCTTGGGTCCGGGAGCCAATGAAAAACTGTTTTTT. Encoded protein: CASSLGPGANEKLFF. The full variable domain, rest sourced from reference TRBV5-6 and TRBJ1-4, is DAGVTQSPTHLIKTRGQQVTLRCSPKSGHDTVSWYQQALGQGPQFIFQYYEEEERQRGNFPDRFSGHQFPNYSSELNVNALLLGDSALYLCASSLGPGANEKLFFGSGTQLSVL.

This rearrangement joins TRBV7-9 to TRBJ1-1; 8 positions agree with TRBD1. The CDR3 spans 18 residues. CDR1 and CDR2 (germline): SEHNR, FQNEAQ (reference sequence). The J segment lost 0 bases and the V segment lost 2 bases, leaving 11 bases of the junction unmatched. This chain's CDR3 is CASSLSRGHQPMNTEAFF. CDR3 in DNA: TGTGCCAGCAGCTTAAGCAGGGGGCACCAACCCATGAACACTGAAGCTTTCTTT.

The rearrangement links TRBV6-5 to TRBJ2-1, with D perhaps matching TRBD2 (5 bases). Between the trimmed V and J ends, which lost 5 bases and 7 bases, there was a span of 18 bases. The CDR3 contains 15 residues. Looked up from germline, CDR1 is MNHEY and CDR2 is SVGAGI. The CDR3 region has the DNA TGTGCCAGCAGTCAAAGCGGATCCCGCACGAATGAGCAGTTCTTC. Translating it yields CASSQSGSRTNEQFF.

V usage is TRBV27 and J usage is TRBJ2-5, with 13 bases matching TRBD2. V lost 4 bases, J lost 2 bases, and 1 base stayed unmatched. CDR1 MNHEY and CDR2 SMNVEV come from the germline V gene (reference sequence). The CDR3 covers 15 residues. The CDR3 coding sequence is TGTGCCAGCAGTTGGGGACTAGCGGGACAAGAGACCCAGTACTTC. Its protein is CASSWGLAGQETQYF.

This chain uses TRBV19 with TRBJ2-7, with D unresolved. Germline CDR1 LNHDA, CDR2 SQIVND (reference sequence). Trimming left V 0 bases short and J 4 bases short, with 7 bases between. The CDR3 is 13 amino acids. CDR3 DNA: TGTGCCAGTAGTATAGAAGGACCATACGAGCAGTACGTC. Encoded protein: CASSIEGPYEQYV.

This chain links TRBV7-6 with TRBJ2-1; unclear D gene. The V and J ends lost 3 bases and 10 bases respectively, with 16 bases between them. The CDR3 is made up of 14 amino acids. Germline V gene data show CDR1 as SGHVS and CDR2 as FNYEAQ. CDR3 residues: CASSFGPGEGEQFF. DNA for the CDR3: TGTGCCAGCAGCTTCGGGCCTGGGGAAGGAGAGCAGTTCTTC.

This clonotype was observed many times. This chain links TRBV7-8 with TRBJ2-7, with 11 bases fitting TRBD2. Germline CDR1 reads SGHVS; CDR2 reads FQNEAQ. J was trimmed by 3 bases and V by 8 bases; bases with no gene match: 12. This CDR3 has 16 amino acids. The CDR3 bases are TGTGCCAGCGGCGGTTGGGGGACTAGCGGCCTCTACGAGCAGTACGTC. As protein: CASGGWGTSGLYEQYV.

V and J are TRBV3-1 and TRBJ2-3, with 10 bases lining up with TRBD1. The CDR3 runs 17 residues. Trimming removed 3 bases from V and 4 bases from J; junction bases left unmatched: 10. Germline CDR1 is LGHDT and CDR2 is YNNKEL (reference sequence). DNA for the CDR3: TGTGCCAGCAGCCATCAACCGGGACAGGGGATTCCAGATACGCAGTATTTT. Translation: CASSHQPGQGIPDTQYF.

The rearrangement uses TRBV20-1 and TRBJ2-1; weak D call: TRBD1 (6 bases). The V gene's germline CDR1 is DFQATT and CDR2 SNEGSKA (reference sequence). The CDR3 is 10 amino acids. V lost 0 bases and J lost 15, with 9 bases in between. The CDR3 protein is CSARDRGRFF. In nucleotides, the CDR3 is TGCAGTGCTAGAGACAGGGGTCGGTTCTTC.

This sequence joins TRBV2 and TRBJ1-1; D is unresolved. CDR1 SNHLY and CDR2 FYNNEI come from the germline V gene. Trimming removed 4 bases at V and 5 bases at J, with 11 bases between. CDR3 length: 13 amino acids. Here the CDR3 reads CASSAGLETEAFF. The CDR3 DNA reads TGTGCCAGCAGTGCAGGATTAGAGACTGAAGCTTTCTTT.

The J gene is TRBJ2-7, the V gene TRBV6-1; D ambiguous. CDR1 is MNHNS and CDR2 is SASEGT in the germline V gene. Trimming pared 0 bases from V and 3 bases from J, leaving 18 bases between. CDR3 length equals 17 residues. The CDR3 sequence is CASSEALLGRLGYEQYF. CDR3 DNA sequence: TGTGCCAGCAGTGAAGCGCTTCTGGGCAGGTTGGGCTACGAGCAGTACTTC.

The V gene is TRBV4-3, the J gene TRBJ2-3; 8 bases map to TRBD2. V lost 4 bases, J lost 0 bases, and 9 bases stayed unmatched. The CDR3 covers 17 residues. CDR1 and CDR2 from the germline V gene are LGHNA and YSLEER. CDR3 coding DNA: TGCGCCAGCAGCCCAGGAATTAGCGGGGAGAGCACAGATACGCAGTATTTT. Its translation: CASSPGISGESTDTQYF.

As for this clonotype: Germline is not matched at one junction end, which may reflect a read error. The V call is TRBV20-1, the J call TRBJ1-1; D ambiguous. Germline loops: CDR1 DFQATT, CDR2 SNEGSKA (reference sequence). The CDR3 spans 15 residues. CDR3 amino acids: CSARRAGTGNTEAFF. The CDR3 DNA sequence: TGCAGTGCTAGAAGGGCAGGCACGGGGAACACTGAAGCTTTTTTT.

This clonotype was observed a few times. In DNA, the CDR3 is TGTGCCAGCAGACTGACAGGCTATGAAGCTTTCTTT. This encodes CASRLTGYEAFF. The chain uses TRBV2 and TRBJ1-1, with D perhaps matching TRBD1 (6 bases). Germline lookup yields CDR1 SNHLY and CDR2 FYNNEI. The CDR3 has 12 residues. V was clipped by 6 bases and J by 7 bases, with 12 bases between them.

Many counts were recorded for this clonotype. The V gene is TRBV4-3, the J gene TRBJ1-2; TRBD1 agrees at 8 bases. From germline, CDR1 is LGHNA and CDR2 YSLEER. V dropped 5 bases and J dropped 1; count of bases not matched to a gene: 9. The CDR3 has 16 residues. The DNA of the CDR3 is TGCGCCAGCAGCAACCCGGACAGGGATCTTAACTATGGCTACACCTTC. Its translation is CASSNPDRDLNYGYTF.

This clonotype was found a few times. In DNA, the CDR3 is TGTGCCAGCAGTGAATATGGGGGTATTACCTCTGGGGCCAACGTCCTGACTTTC. Protein product: CASSEYGGITSGANVLTF. The chain recombines TRBV25-1 with TRBJ2-6, with D perhaps assigned TRBD1 or TRBD2 (5 bases each). V was clipped by 0 bases and J by 0 bases, with 12 bases between them. Germline CDR1 MGHDK, CDR2 SYGVNS. CDR3 length: 18 residues. The full variable domain, in which reference TRBV25-1 and TRBJ2-6 provide the parts outside the CDR3, is EADIYQTPRYLVIGTGKKITLECSQTMGHDKMYWYQQDPGMELHLIHYSYGVNSTEKGDLSSESTVSRIRTEHFPLTLESARPSHTSQYLCASSEYGGITSGANVLTFGAGSRLTVL.

The V gene is TRBV5-1, the J gene TRBJ1-4; possible D gene TRBD1, 6 bases. The CDR3 has 16 residues. The V gene's germline CDR1 is SGHRS and CDR2 YFSETQ. Deletions cut 4 bases from V and 0 bases from J, with 13 bases between. The CDR3 nucleotides read TGCGCCAGCAGCCTAGGACAGATCCCAACTAATGAAAAACTGTTTTTT. The encoded protein is CASSLGQIPTNEKLFF.